Below are 21 T cell receptor beta chains sequenced from a single sample in a study of sequential checkpoint blockade in melanoma (dated by TCRdb to between 2018 and 2021). The library was prepared using the immunoSEQ multiplex PCR assay. TCRdb provides this immuneACCESS table in a form limited to in-frame rearrangements. Some clones are lacking; in checked studies, under half of them reflect an unresolved V gene, and why the rest are absent is not known. For this sample there are approximately 20,000 clones; just under 75% appear just once. About a fifth of the sample is in the top ten clones. The sample's treatment or condition label, decoded: randomized to nivolumab then ipilimumab (arm A) or the reverse (arm B). The sequences come from CD8+ T cells sorted from blood (inferred from file names), collected from a patient given nivolumab and ipilimumab in sequence. The receptors were sampled from a human donor with melanoma.

The rearrangement uses TRBV2 and TRBJ2-1; 10 bases line up with TRBD2. The CDR3 covers 17 residues. Germline CDR1 is SNHLY and CDR2 is FYNNEI. The J segment lost 0 bases and the V segment lost 7 bases, leaving 9 bases of the junction unmatched. The CDR3 spells CASTAGSSGSSYNEQFF. Written as DNA, the CDR3 is TGTGCCAGCACGGCAGGGTCTAGCGGGAGCTCCTACAATGAGCAGTTCTTC.

J is TRBJ2-1 and V is TRBV10-3, with 13 bases matching TRBD2. Losses at the gene ends were 8 bases for V and 4 bases for J; bases not matched to a gene: 14. The germline CDR1 and CDR2 sequences are ENHRY and SYGVKD. The CDR3 runs to 18 residues. The DNA for the CDR3 is TGTGCCATCGGGACGGCCGTTTGGGGACTAGCGGGGTACAATGAGCAGTTCTTC. Residues: CAIGTAVWGLAGYNEQFF.

The chain joins TRBV28 to TRBJ1-3; no clear D gene. CDR3 length: 16 amino acids. Germline CDR1 is MDHEN and CDR2 is SYDVKM. Between the trimmed V and J ends, which lost 4 bases and 2 bases, there was a span of 15 bases. The chain's CDR3 is CASSSPAWGAGNTIYF. The CDR3 DNA follows: TGTGCCAGCAGTTCCCCTGCCTGGGGAGCTGGAAACACCATATATTTT.

This clone was observed a few times. The genes are TRBV6-4 and TRBJ2-7; 8 positions agree with TRBD1. V lost 5 bases, J lost 2 bases, and 8 bases stayed unmatched. CDR3 size: 15 residues. CDR1 is MRHNA and CDR2 is SNTAGT in the germline V gene. As DNA, the CDR3 is TGTGCCAGCAGTTTCGGGACAGGCGCCACCTACGAGCAGTACTTC. This sequence encodes CASSFGTGATYEQYF.

This clone was recorded only once. The genes are TRBV27 and TRBJ2-7, with D possibly TRBD2 on 6 matching bases. CDR1 MNHEY and CDR2 SMNVEV come from the germline V gene (reference sequence). The CDR3 loop spans 13 amino acids. V was trimmed by 7 bases and J by 1 base, leaving 11 bases between them. CDR3 bases: TGTGCCAGCAAGGTCGGAGGGTCCTACGAGCAGTACTTC. Its translation is CASKVGGSYEQYF.

V is TRBV2 and J is TRBJ2-7, with 9 bases that match TRBD1. Trimming took 0 bases from V and 0 from J; bases not matched to a gene: 3. The germline gives CDR1 SNHLY, CDR2 FYNNEI. The CDR3 runs 16 residues. The CDR3 sequence is CASSEALGQGSYEQYF. The CDR3 DNA is TGTGCCAGCAGTGAAGCGCTGGGACAGGGCTCCTACGAGCAGTACTTC.

This clone was observed a few times. The gene calls are TRBV7-6 and TRBJ2-5; TRBD2 might be the D (6 bases). The closer fit of TRBJ2-7 to the DNA end suggests the J call may be wrong. Germline V gene data show CDR1 as SGHVS and CDR2 as FNYEAQ. The CDR3 loop spans 17 amino acids. The CDR3 reads CASSLFPGLRSSYEQYF. CDR3 nucleotide sequence: TGTGCCAGCAGCTTATTCCCGGGACTCAGGAGCTCCTACGAGCAGTACTTC.

The DNA of the CDR3 is TGTGCCAGCAGTTTTGGACAGGGAGGTTCACCCCTCCACTTT. Amino acid sequence: CASSFGQGGSPLHF. The chain links TRBV27 to TRBJ1-6, with 8 bases lining up with TRBD1. The trim removed 3 bases at V and 9 bases at J, leaving 4 bases unmatched. The CDR3 runs to 14 residues. In germline, CDR1 is MNHEY, CDR2 SMNVEV (reference sequence).

This chain connects TRBV27 to TRBJ2-7; 8 nucleotides agree with TRBD1. This CDR3 contains 14 residues. Germline CDR1 MNHEY, CDR2 SMNVEV (reference sequence). The junction had 8 bases not matched to a gene; V was cut back by 6 bases and J by 4 bases. The CDR3 DNA reads TGTGCCAGCAGCCCGACAGGGGAGCTATACGAGCAGTACTTC. This encodes CASSPTGELYEQYF.

This chain joins TRBV19 and TRBJ1-3; 7 positions match TRBD1. V was clipped by 4 bases and J by 0 bases; unmatched bases: 12. The CDR3 runs to 18 residues. The germline V gene encodes CDR1 LNHDA and CDR2 SQIVND (reference sequence). In DNA form, the CDR3 reads TGTGCCAGTAGTACCCCGACCTGGGACAGTCGCTCTGGAAACACCATATATTTT. Translating gives CASSTPTWDSRSGNTIYF.

The chain is built from TRBV4-1 and TRBJ1-1, with D maybe TRBD1 (5 bases). The CDR3 runs 14 residues. CDR1 is MGHRA and CDR2 is YSYEKL in the germline V gene. Trimming pared 1 base from V and 3 bases from J, leaving 9 bases between. In DNA, the CDR3 is TGCGCCAGCAGCCAAGCTCGGGGGGACACTGAAGCTTTCTTT. It is translated as CASSQARGDTEAFF.

The J gene is TRBJ1-2, the V gene TRBV5-1, with D unclear. Germline V gene sequence: CDR1 SGHRS, CDR2 YFSETQ. Trimming pared 1 base from V and 3 bases from J, leaving 7 bases between. The CDR3 runs 13 residues. This chain's CDR3 is CASSLTDYYGYTF. In DNA form, the CDR3 reads TGCGCCAGCAGCTTGACAGATTACTATGGCTACACCTTC.

This clone was seen just once. This chain connects TRBV27 to TRBJ2-7; 7 positions match TRBD2. The ends lost 5 bases at V and 0 bases at J; junction bases unmatched: 4. The CDR3 spans 14 residues. The V gene's germline CDR1 is MNHEY and CDR2 SMNVEV (reference sequence). CDR3 protein: CASSLSGASYEQYF. DNA of the CDR3: TGTGCCAGCAGTCTAAGCGGGGCCTCCTACGAGCAGTACTTC.

V gene TRBV4-1 combines with J gene TRBJ1-2, with TRBD1 identical over 8 bases. CDR3 length equals 16 residues. J gave up 4 bases and V 0 bases, and 7 bases lay outside the gene matches. Germline V gene sequence: CDR1 MGHRA, CDR2 YSYEKL. CDR3 amino acids: CASSQETGVYRYGYTF. DNA for the CDR3: TGCGCCAGCAGCCAAGAGACAGGGGTTTATCGCTATGGCTACACCTTC.

V gene TRBV6-1 combines with J gene TRBJ2-1; 10 bases map to TRBD2. The ends lost 7 bases at V and 9 bases at J; junction bases unmatched: 12. This CDR3 region has 15 residues. CDR1 is MNHNS, CDR2 SASEGT, per germline. The CDR3 region has the DNA TGTGCCAGCACTTCGTCTAGCGGGAGTATGGGTGAGCAGTTCTTC. Its translation is CASTSSSGSMGEQFF.

This clone has only a few counts. The V gene is TRBV21-1, the J gene TRBJ2-7; the table gives TRBD2 as D, unverified against the DNA. TRBV21-1 is tagged as a pseudogene. This CDR3 comprises 14 residues. CDR3 sequence reads: CASSKAGGCYEQYF. The DNA of the CDR3 is TGTGCCAGCAGCAAAGCGGGGGGGTGCTACGAGCAGTACTTC.

The chain links TRBV6-7 to TRBJ1-3; the D gene is possibly TRBD1 (5 bases). TRBV6-7 belongs to the ORF category, with a function that is uncertain. Between the trimmed V and J ends, which lost 4 bases and 0 bases, there was a span of 16 bases. This CDR3 region has 17 residues. The CDR3 region has the DNA TGTGCCAGCAGTTTTGTCTCGGACAAAGACTCTGGAAACACCATATATTTT. Translating it yields CASSFVSDKDSGNTIYF.

The chain has TRBV15 and TRBJ2-7, with 10 bases lining up with TRBD1. This CDR3 contains 16 residues. CDR1 and CDR2 (germline): LNHNV, YYDKDF (reference sequence). After removal of 3 bases from V and 5 bases from J, the junction contained 10 bases not matched to a gene. The CDR3 region is CATSRDRDRGENEQYF. In DNA form, the CDR3 reads TGTGCCACCAGCAGGGATCGGGACAGGGGCGAAAACGAGCAGTACTTC. Complete variable domain (other parts from reference TRBV15 and TRBJ2-7): DAMVIQNPRYQVTQFGKPVTLSCSQTLNHNVMYWYQQKSSQAPKLLFHYYDKDFNNEADTPDNFQSRRPNTSFCFLDIRSPGLGDTAMYLCATSRDRDRGENEQYFGPGTRLTVT.

This clone has more than one count but fewer than ten. This sequence joins TRBV6-4 and TRBJ2-4, with TRBD1 matching over 8 bases. V lost 2 bases, J lost 7 bases, and 4 bases stayed unmatched. The CDR3 length is 14 residues. Germline-derived CDR1 and CDR2 are MRHNA and SNTAGT. This CDR3 reads CASSDGAGGNIQYF. The CDR3 DNA reads TGTGCCAGCAGTGACGGGGCAGGGGGCAACATTCAGTACTTC.

This chain uses TRBV30 with TRBJ2-7; 11 bases are a match to TRBD1. The CDR3 sequence is 14 residues long. CDR1 and CDR2 from the germline V gene are GTSNPN and SVGIG (reference sequence). The V gene end was trimmed by 2 bases and the J gene end by 3 bases; junction bases not matched to a gene: 3. The CDR3 protein is CAWSTGTGGYEQYF. DNA of the CDR3: TGTGCCTGGAGTACCGGGACAGGGGGCTACGAGCAGTACTTC.

V gene TRBV19 combines with J gene TRBJ2-3, with D possibly being TRBD2 (5 bases). The CDR3 length is 14 residues. V lost 2 bases to trimming and J lost 5 bases, with 11 bases between them. Germline-derived CDR1 and CDR2 are LNHDA and SQIVND (reference sequence). The CDR3 sequence: CASSIFRGLDTQYF. CDR3 nucleotide sequence: TGTGCCAGTAGTATATTTAGAGGACTAGATACGCAGTATTTT. Drawing the rest from reference TRBV19 and TRBJ2-3, the complete variable domain is DGGITQSPKYLFRKEGQNVTLSCEQNLNHDAMYWYRQDPGQGLRLIYYSQIVNDFQKGDIAEGYSVSREKKESFPLTVTSAQKNPTAFYLCASSIFRGLDTQYFGPGTRLTVL.